This is a list of T cell receptor beta chains from one sample in a study of T cell repertoires in cytomegalovirus infection. These TCRs are of unknown antigen specificity. From the reads, TCRdb called clonotypes with MiXCR, one entry per CDR3 protein. The sample includes roughly 110,000 distinct CDR3 sequences, over 9.5% of them seen just once. The sequenced material came from PBMCs, sequenced either directly or after in vitro stimulation (not recorded which). These receptors originate from a human donor in good health (CMV status not recorded). Some clones in this sample may be carry-over from other donors' samples. Both conserved end residues are part of each CDR3. D genes are given only for firm matches. A clone size is listed for some rows: how often the clone was seen (once, few, many), or a class if it is expanded.

TRBV7-8	many	TRBD1	16	TRBJ1-5	CASSPVDRGRRQPQHF	TGTGCCAGCAGCCCCGTGGACAGGGGGCGCAGGCAGCCCCAGCATTTT
TRBV7-9	many	NA	17	TRBJ2-6	CASSPRSLPSGANVLTF	TGTGCCAGCAGCCCTCGGTCATTGCCGTCTGGGGCCAACGTCCTGACTTTC
TRBV18	NA	NA	15	TRBJ2-1	CASSPPKSTYNEQFF	TGTGCCAGCTCACCACCGAAATCTACCTACAATGAGCAGTTCTTC
TRBV7-8	many	NA	15	TRBJ2-7	CASSLALTLSYEQYF	TGTGCCAGCAGCTTAGCCTTGACGCTATCCTACGAGCAGTACTTC
TRBV5-5	NA	TRBD2	15	TRBJ2-1	CASSTSGEAYNEQFF	TGTGCCAGCAGCACTAGCGGAGAAGCCTACAATGAGCAGTTCTTC
TRBV12-3/TRBV12-4	NA	NA	12	TRBJ1-3	CASSWGGNTIYF	TGTGCCAGCAGTTGGGGTGGAAACACCATATATTTT
TRBV28	many	NA	15	TRBJ2-1	CASLGIPGPYNEQFF	TGTGCCAGCCTCGGGATCCCCGGCCCCTACAATGAGCAGTTCTTC
TRBV6-6	many	TRBD1	16	TRBJ2-1	CASTPRATGGYNEQFF	TGTGCCAGCACCCCTAGGGCGACAGGGGGCTACAATGAGCAGTTCTTC
TRBV7-2	many	NA	14	TRBJ2-2	CASRKTGFGGELFF	TGTGCCAGCAGAAAAACGGGTTTTGGGGGGGAGCTGTTTTTT
TRBV6-1	NA	NA	13	TRBJ2-3	CASRLPGRDTQYF	TGTGCCAGCAGATTACCGGGGAGAGATACGCAGTATTTT